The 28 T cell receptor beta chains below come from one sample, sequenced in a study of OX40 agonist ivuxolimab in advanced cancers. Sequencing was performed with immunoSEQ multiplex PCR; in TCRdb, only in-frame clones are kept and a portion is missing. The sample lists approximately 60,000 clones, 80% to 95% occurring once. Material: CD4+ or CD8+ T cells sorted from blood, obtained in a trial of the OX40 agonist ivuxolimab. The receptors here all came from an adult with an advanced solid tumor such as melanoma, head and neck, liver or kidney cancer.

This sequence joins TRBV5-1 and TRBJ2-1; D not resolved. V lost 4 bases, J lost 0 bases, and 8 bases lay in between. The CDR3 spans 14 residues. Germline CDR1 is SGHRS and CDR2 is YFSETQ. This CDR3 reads CASSNGSSYNEQFF. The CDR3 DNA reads TGCGCCAGCAGCAATGGGTCCTCCTACAATGAGCAGTTCTTC.

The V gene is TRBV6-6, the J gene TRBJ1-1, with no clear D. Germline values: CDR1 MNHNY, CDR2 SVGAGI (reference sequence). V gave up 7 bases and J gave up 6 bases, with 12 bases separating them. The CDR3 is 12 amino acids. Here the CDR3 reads CASNPGFSEAFF. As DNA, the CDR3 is TGTGCCAGCAACCCCGGGTTTTCTGAAGCTTTCTTT.

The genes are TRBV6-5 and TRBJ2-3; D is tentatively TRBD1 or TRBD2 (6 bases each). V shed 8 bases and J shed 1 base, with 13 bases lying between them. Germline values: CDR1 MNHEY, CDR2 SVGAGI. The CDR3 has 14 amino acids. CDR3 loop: CASQRGRGTDTQYF. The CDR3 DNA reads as TGTGCCAGCCAACGGGGGCGGGGCACAGATACGCAGTATTTT.

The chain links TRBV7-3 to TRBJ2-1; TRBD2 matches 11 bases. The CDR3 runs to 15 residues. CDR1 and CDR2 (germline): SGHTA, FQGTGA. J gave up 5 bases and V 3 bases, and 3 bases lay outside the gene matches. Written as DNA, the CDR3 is TGTGCCAGCAGCTTGGGACTAGCGGAAAACAATGAGCAGTTCTTC. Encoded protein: CASSLGLAENNEQFF.

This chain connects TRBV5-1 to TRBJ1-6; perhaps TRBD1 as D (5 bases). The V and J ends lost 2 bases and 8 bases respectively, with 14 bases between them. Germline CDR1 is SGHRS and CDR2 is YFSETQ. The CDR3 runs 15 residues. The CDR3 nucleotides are TGCGCCAGCAGCTTTGTTACGGGACCTGATTCACCCCTCCACTTT. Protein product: CASSFVTGPDSPLHF.

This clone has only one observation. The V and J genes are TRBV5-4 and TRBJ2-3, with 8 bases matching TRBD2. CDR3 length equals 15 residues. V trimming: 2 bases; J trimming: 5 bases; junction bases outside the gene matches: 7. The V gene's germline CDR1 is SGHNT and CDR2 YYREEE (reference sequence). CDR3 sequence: CASSFGGAGEDTQYF. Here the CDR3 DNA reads TGTGCCAGCAGCTTTGGGGGAGCGGGAGAAGATACGCAGTATTTT.

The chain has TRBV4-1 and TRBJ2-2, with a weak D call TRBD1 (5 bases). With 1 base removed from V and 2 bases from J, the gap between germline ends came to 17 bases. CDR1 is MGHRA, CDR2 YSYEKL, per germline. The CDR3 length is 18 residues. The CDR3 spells CASSQVVGRAQNTGELFF. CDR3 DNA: TGCGCCAGCAGCCAAGTAGTAGGCAGGGCCCAAAACACCGGGGAGCTGTTTTTT.

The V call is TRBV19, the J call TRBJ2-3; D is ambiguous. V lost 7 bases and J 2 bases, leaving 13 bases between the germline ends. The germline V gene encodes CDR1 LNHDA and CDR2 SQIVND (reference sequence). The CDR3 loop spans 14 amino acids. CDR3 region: CASMRGGPTDTQYF. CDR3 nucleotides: TGTGCCAGTATGAGAGGTGGGCCCACAGATACGCAGTATTTT.

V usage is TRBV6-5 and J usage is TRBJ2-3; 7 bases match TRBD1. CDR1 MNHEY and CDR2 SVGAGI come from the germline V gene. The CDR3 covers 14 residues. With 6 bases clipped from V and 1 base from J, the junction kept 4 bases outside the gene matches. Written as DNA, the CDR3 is TGTGCCAGCAGATTCGGACAGGGCACAGATACGCAGTATTTT. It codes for CASRFGQGTDTQYF.

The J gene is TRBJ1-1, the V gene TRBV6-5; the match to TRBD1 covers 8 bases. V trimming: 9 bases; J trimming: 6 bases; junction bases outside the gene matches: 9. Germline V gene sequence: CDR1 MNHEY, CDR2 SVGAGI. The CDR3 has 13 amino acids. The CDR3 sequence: CASIRTGRPEAFF. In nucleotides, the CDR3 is TGTGCCAGTATAAGGACAGGGCGGCCTGAAGCTTTCTTT.

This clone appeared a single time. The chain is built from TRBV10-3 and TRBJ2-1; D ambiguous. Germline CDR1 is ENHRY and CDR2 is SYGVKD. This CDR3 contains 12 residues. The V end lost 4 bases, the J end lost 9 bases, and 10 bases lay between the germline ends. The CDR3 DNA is TGTGCCATCAGTGCGGCAGCCTCTGAGCAGTTCTTC. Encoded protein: CAISAAASEQFF.

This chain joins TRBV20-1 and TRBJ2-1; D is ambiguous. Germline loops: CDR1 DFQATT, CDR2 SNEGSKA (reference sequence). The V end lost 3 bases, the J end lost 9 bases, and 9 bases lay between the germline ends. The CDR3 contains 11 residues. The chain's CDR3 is CSASDPGEQFF. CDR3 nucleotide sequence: TGCAGTGCTAGTGACCCCGGTGAGCAGTTCTTC.

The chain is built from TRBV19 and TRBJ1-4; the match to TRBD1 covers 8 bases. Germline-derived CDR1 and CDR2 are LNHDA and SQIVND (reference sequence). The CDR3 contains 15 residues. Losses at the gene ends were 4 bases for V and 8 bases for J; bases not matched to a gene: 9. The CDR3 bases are TGTGCCAGTAGTAACGGACAGGGTGGTGGAGAAAAACTGTTTTTT. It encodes CASSNGQGGGEKLFF. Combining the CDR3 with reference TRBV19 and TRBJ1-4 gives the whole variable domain DGGITQSPKYLFRKEGQNVTLSCEQNLNHDAMYWYRQDPGQGLRLIYYSQIVNDFQKGDIAEGYSVSREKKESFPLTVTSAQKNPTAFYLCASSNGQGGGEKLFFGSGTQLSVL.

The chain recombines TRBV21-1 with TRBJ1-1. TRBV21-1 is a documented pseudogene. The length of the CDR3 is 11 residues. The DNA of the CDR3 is TGTGCCAGGGGGGGGAACACTGAAGCTTTCTTT. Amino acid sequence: CARGGNTEAFF.

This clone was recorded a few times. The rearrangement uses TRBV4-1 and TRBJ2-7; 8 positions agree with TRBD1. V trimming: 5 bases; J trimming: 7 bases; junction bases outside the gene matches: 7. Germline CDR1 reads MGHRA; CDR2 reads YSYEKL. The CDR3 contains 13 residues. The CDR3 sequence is CASSFQGAREQYF. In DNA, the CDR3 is TGCGCCAGCAGCTTTCAGGGGGCGCGGGAGCAGTACTTC.

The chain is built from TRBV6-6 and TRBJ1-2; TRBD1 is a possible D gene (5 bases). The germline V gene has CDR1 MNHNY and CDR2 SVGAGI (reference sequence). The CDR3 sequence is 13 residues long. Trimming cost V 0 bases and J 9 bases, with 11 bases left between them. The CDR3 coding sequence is TGTGCCAGCAGTTACTCGGCAGGGTGGAGCTACACCTTC. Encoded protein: CASSYSAGWSYTF.

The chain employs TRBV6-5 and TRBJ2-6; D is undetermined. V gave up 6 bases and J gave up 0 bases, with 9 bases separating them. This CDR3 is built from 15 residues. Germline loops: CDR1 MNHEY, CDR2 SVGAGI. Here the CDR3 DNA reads TGTGCCAGCAGGCGGATTGGCTCTGGGGCCAACGTCCTGACTTTC. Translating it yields CASRRIGSGANVLTF.

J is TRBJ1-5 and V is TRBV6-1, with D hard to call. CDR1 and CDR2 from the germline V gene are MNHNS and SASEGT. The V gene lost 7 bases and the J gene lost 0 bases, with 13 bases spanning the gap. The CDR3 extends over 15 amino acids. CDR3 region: CASNPTSYSNQPQHF. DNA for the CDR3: TGTGCCAGCAACCCGACTAGTTATAGCAATCAGCCCCAGCATTTT.

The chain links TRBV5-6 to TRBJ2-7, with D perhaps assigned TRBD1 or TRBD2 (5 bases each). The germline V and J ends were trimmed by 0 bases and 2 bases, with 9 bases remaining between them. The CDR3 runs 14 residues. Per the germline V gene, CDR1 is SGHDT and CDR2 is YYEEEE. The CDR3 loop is CASSLVGVTYEQYF. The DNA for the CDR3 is TGTGCCAGCAGCTTGGTGGGGGTAACCTACGAGCAGTACTTC.

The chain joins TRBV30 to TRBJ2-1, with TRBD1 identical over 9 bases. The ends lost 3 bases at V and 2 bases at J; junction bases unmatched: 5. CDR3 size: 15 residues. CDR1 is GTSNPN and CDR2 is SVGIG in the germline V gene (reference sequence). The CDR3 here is CAWRRDRVTYNEQFF. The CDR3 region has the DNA TGTGCCTGGAGGAGGGACAGGGTGACCTACAATGAGCAGTTCTTC.

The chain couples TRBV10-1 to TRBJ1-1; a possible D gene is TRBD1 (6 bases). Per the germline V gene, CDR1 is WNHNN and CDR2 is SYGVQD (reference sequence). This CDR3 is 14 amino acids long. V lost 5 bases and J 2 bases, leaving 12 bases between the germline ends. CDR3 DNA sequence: TGCGCCAGCAGTCGAGGGGGGGCTAACACTGAAGCTTTCTTT. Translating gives CASSRGGANTEAFF.

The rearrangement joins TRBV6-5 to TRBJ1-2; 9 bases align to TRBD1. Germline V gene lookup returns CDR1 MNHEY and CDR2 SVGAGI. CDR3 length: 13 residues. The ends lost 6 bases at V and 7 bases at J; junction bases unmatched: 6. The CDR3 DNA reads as TGTGCCAGCAGGGAACAGGGGGCACGTGGCTACACCTTC. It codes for CASREQGARGYTF.

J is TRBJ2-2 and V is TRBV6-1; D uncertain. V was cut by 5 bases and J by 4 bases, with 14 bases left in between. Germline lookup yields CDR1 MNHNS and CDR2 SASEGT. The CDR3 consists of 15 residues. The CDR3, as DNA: TGTGCCAGCAGTTGGCAGGCCGATGTCACCGGGGAGCTGTTTTTT. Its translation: CASSWQADVTGELFF.

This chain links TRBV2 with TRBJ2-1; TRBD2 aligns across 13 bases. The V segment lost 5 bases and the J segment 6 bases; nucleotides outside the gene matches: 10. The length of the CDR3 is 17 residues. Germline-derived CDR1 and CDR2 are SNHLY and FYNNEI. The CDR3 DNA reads TGTGCCAGCAGTTCAACTCCACTAGCGGGGGGGCTCAATGAGCAGTTCTTC. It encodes CASSSTPLAGGLNEQFF.

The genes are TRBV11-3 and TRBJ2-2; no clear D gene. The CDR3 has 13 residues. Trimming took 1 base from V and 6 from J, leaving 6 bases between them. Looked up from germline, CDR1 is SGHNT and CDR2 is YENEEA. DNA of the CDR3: TGTGCCAGCAGCTTAGTGGACGCCGGGGAGCTGTTTTTT. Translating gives CASSLVDAGELFF. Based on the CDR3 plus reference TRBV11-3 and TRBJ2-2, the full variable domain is EAGVVQSPRYKIIEKKQPVAFWCNPISGHNTLYWYLQNLGQGPELLIRYENEEAVDDSQLPKDRFSAERLKGVDSTLKIQPAELGDSAVYLCASSLVDAGELFFGEGSRLTVL.

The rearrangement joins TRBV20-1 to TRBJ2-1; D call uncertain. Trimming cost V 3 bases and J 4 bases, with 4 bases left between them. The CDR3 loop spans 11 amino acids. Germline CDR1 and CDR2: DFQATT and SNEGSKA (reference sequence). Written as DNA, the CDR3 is TGCAGTGCTAGGATGTACAATGAGCAGTTCTTC. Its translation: CSARMYNEQFF.

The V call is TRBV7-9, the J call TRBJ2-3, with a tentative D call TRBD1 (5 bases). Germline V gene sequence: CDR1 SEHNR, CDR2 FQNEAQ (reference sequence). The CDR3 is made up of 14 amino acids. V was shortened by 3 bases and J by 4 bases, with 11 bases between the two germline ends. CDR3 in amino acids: CASSFGAGSDTQYF. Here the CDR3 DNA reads TGTGCCAGCAGCTTTGGGGCAGGGTCAGATACGCAGTATTTT.

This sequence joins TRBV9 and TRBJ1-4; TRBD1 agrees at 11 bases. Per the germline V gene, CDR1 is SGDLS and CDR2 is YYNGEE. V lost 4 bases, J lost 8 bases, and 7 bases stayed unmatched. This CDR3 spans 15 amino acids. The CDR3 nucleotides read TGTGCCAGCAGCTCCCGGACAGGGGGCAGCGAAAAACTGTTTTTT. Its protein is CASSSRTGGSEKLFF.